The source of this T cell receptor beta chain is a study of shared clonotypes between healthy human individuals. General study points: Non-shared clonotypes had lower generation probabilities than clonotypes shared by all four sorted-subset donors.

There were only Caucasian adults among the donors, and all lived in Nashville, Tennessee. CD4+ cells yielded CD45RA+ naive and CD45RA-negative memory subsets. Trimming removed 5 bases from V and 4 bases from J; junction bases left unmatched: 3. This CDR3 comprises 15 residues. CDR1 and CDR2 from the germline V gene are MDHEN and SYDVKM. This clone was seen a handful of times. Its antigen is currently unknown. Sequencing used immunoSEQ multiplex PCR; TCRdb keeps in-frame clones, though not all of them. The sample lists about 1 million clones; around 75% were seen once. The TCR sequence derives from a young man in good health. The specimen was memory CD4+ T cells sorted from blood. The subset denotes: CD45RA-negative fraction. V usage is TRBV28 and J usage is TRBJ1-6; 9 bases map to TRBD1. CDR3 amino acids: CASSGGTGYNSPLHF. CDR3 coding DNA: TGTGCCAGCAGTGGGGGGACAGGGTATAATTCACCCCTCCACTTT. Based on the CDR3 plus reference TRBV28 and TRBJ1-6, the full variable domain is DVKVTQSSRYLVKRTGEKVFLECVQDMDHENMFWYRQDPGLGLRLIYFSYDVKMKEKGDIPEGYSVSREKKERFSLILESASTNQTSMYLCASSGGTGYNSPLHFGNGTRLTVT.